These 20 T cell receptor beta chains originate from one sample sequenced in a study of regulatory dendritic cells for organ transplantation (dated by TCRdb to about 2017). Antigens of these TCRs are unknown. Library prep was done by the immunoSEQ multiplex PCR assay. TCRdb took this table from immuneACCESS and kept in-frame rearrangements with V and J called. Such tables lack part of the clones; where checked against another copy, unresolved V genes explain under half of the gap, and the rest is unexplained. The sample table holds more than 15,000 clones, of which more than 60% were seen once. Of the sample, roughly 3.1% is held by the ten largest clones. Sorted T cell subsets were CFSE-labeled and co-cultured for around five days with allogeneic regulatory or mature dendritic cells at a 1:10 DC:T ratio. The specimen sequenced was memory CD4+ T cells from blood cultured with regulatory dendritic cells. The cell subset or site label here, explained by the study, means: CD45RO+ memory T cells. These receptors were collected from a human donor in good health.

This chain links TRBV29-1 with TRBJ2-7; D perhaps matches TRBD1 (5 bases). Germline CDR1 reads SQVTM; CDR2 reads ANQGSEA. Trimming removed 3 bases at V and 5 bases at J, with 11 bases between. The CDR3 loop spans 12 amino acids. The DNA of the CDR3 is TGCAGCGTTGAGGGTCAGGGCCACGAGCAGTACTTC. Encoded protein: CSVEGQGHEQYF.

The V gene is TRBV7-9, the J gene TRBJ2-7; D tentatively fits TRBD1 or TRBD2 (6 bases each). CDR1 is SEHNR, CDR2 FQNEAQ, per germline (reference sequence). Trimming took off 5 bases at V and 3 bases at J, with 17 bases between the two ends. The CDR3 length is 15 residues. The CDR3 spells CASSLRQAGFYEQYF. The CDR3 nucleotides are TGTGCCAGCAGCCTCCGACAGGCGGGATTCTACGAGCAGTACTTC.

CDR3 DNA: TGTGCTAGTGGTTTGGTTGGTCAGCCCCAGCATTTT. Translation gives CASGLVGQPQHF. The J gene is TRBJ1-5, the V gene TRBV12-5; D remains ambiguous. The CDR3 runs 12 residues. Germline-derived CDR1 and CDR2 are LGHNT and FRNRAP. Trimming pared 0 bases from V and 6 bases from J, leaving 3 bases between.

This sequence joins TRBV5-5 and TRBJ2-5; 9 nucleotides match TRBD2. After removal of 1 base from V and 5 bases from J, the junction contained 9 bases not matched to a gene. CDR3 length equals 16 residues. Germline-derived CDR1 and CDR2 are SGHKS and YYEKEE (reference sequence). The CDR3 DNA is TGTGCCAGCAGCTTGTTCGCTAGCGGGAACGCGGAGACCCAGTACTTC. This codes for CASSLFASGNAETQYF.

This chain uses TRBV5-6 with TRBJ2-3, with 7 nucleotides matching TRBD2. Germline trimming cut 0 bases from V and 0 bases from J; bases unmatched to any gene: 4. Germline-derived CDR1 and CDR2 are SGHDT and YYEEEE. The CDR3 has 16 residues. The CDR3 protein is CASSLGLADSTDTQYF. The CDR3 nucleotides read TGTGCCAGCAGCTTGGGGCTAGCGGATAGCACAGATACGCAGTATTTT.

CDR3 in amino acids: CASSIVSLRSGGYTF. In DNA form, the CDR3 reads TGTGCCAGTAGTATAGTCTCTTTGAGGTCAGGTGGCTACACCTTC. V usage is TRBV19 and J usage is TRBJ1-2; unclear D gene. V dropped 1 base and J dropped 7 bases, with 16 bases sitting between them. Germline V gene sequence: CDR1 LNHDA, CDR2 SQIVND (reference sequence). The CDR3 contains 15 residues.

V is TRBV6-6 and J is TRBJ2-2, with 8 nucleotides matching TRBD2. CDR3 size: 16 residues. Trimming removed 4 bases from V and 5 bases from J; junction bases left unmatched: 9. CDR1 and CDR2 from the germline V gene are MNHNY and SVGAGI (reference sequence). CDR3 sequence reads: CASSSPGTRRTGELFF. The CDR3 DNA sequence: TGTGCCAGCAGTTCCCCCGGGACTAGAAGGACCGGGGAGCTGTTTTTT.

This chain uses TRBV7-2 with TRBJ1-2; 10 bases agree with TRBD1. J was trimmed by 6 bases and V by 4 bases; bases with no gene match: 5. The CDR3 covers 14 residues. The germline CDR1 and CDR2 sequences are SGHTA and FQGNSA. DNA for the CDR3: TGTGCCAGCAGCTCCGGGACAGGGGACAATGGCTACACCTTC. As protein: CASSSGTGDNGYTF.

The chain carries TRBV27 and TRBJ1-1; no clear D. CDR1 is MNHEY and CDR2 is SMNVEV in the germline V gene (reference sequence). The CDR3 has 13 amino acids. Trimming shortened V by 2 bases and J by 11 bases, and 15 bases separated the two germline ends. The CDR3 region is CASSLRWGLAAFF. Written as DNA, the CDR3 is TGTGCCAGCAGTTTACGGTGGGGTTTGGCGGCTTTCTTT.

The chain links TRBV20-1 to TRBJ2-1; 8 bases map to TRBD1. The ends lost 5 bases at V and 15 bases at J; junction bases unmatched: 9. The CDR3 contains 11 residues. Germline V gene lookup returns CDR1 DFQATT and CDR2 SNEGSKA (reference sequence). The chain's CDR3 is CSAPVADRAFF. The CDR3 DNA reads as TGCAGTGCTCCAGTGGCGGACAGGGCGTTCTTC.

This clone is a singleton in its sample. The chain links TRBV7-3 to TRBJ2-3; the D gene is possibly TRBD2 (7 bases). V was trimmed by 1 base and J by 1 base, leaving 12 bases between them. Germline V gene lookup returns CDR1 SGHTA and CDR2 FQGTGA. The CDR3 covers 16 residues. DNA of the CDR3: TGTGCCAGCAGCTTAAACGGGGGGCGCGGCACAGATACGCAGTATTTT. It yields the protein CASSLNGGRGTDTQYF.

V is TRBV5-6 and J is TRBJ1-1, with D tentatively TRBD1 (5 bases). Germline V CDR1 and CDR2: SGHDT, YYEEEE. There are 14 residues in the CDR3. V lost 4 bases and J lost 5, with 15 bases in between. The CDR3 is CASSPPTVKTEAFF. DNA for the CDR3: TGTGCCAGCAGCCCACCGACAGTCAAAACTGAAGCTTTCTTT.

The CDR3 is CSAVSLAGGPLNTGELFF. CDR3 DNA: TGCAGCGCAGTTTCACTAGCGGGAGGGCCCCTCAACACCGGGGAGCTGTTTTTT. The genes are TRBV29-1 and TRBJ2-2, with 13 positions matching TRBD2. This CDR3 region has 18 residues. Germline CDR1 SQVTM, CDR2 ANQGSEA. The junction had 13 bases not matched to a gene; V was cut back by 7 bases and J by 2 bases.

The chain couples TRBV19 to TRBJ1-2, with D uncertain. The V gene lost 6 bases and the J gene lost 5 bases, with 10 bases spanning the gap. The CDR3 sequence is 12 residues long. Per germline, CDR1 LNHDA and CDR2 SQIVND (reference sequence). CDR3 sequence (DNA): TGTGCCAGTAGCGCGTTTAAATATGGCTACACCTTC. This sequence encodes CASSAFKYGYTF. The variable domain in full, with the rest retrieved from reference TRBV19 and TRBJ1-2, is DGGITQSPKYLFRKEGQNVTLSCEQNLNHDAMYWYRQDPGQGLRLIYYSQIVNDFQKGDIAEGYSVSREKKESFPLTVTSAQKNPTAFYLCASSAFKYGYTFGSGTRLTVV.

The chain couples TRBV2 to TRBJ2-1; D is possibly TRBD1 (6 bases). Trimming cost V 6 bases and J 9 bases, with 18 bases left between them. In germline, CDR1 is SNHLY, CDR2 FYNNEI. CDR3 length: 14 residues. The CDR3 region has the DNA TGTGCCAGCAGCCTCCGGGGACAAGGTATTGAGCAGTTCTTC. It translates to CASSLRGQGIEQFF.

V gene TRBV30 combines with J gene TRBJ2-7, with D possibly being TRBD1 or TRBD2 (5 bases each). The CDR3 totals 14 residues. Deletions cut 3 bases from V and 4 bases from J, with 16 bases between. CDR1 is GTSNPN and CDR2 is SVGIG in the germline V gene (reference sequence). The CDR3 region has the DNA TGTGCCTGGAGAGGGGCCGGGGTAGGGTACGAGCAGTACTTC. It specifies CAWRGAGVGYEQYF. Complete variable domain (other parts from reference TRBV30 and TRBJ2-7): SQTIHQWPATLVQPVGSPLSLECTVEGTSNPNLYWYRQAAGRGLQLLFYSVGIGQISSEVPQNLSASRPQDRQFILSSKKLLLSDSGFYLCAWRGAGVGYEQYFGPGTRLTVT.

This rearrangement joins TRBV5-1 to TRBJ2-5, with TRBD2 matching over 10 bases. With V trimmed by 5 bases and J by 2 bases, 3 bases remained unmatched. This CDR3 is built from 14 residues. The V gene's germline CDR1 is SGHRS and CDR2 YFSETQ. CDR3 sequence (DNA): TGCGCCAGCAGTTTGACTAGCGGGCAAGAGACCCAGTACTTC. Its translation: CASSLTSGQETQYF.

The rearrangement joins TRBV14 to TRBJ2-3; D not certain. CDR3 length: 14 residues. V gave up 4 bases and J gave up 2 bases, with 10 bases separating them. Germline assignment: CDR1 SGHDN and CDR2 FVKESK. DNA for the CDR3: TGTGCCAGCAGCCCAGGCTTGTACACAGATACGCAGTATTTT. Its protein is CASSPGLYTDTQYF.

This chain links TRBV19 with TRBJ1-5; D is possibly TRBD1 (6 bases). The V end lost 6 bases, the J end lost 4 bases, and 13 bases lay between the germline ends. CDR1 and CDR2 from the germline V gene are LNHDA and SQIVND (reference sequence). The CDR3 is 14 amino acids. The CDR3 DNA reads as TGTGCCAGTAGACACCGGGACAATAATCAGCCCCAGCATTTT. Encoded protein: CASRHRDNNQPQHF.

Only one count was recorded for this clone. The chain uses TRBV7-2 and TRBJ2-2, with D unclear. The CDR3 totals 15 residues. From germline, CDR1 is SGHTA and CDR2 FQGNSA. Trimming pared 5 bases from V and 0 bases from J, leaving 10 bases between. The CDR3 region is CASSVSLANTGELFF. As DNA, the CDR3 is TGTGCCAGCAGCGTATCACTCGCGAACACCGGGGAGCTGTTTTTT.